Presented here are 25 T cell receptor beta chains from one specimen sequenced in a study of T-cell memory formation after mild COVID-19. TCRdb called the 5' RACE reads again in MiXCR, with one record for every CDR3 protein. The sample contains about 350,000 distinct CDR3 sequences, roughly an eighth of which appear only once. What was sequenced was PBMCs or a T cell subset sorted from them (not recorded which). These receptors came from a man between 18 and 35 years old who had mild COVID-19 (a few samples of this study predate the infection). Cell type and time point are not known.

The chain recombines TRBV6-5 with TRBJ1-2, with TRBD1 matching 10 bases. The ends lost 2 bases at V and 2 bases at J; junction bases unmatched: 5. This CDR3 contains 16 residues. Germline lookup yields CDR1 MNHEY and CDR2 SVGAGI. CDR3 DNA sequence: TGTGCCAGCAGTTACGTACCGGGACAGGGGAACTATGGCTACACCTTC. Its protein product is CASSYVPGQGNYGYTF.

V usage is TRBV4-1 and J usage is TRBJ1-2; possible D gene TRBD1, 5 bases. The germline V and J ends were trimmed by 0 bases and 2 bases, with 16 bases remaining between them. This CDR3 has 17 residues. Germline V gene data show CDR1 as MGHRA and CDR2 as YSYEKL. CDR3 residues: CASSQEVVGVTNYGYTF. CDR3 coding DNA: TGCGCCAGCAGCCAAGAGGTGGTAGGGGTAACCAACTATGGCTACACCTTC.

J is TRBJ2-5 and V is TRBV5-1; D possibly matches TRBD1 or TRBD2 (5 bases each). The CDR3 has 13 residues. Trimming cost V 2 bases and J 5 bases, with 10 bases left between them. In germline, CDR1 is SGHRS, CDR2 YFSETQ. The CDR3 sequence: CASSFGASETQYF. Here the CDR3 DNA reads TGCGCCAGCAGCTTCGGGGCGTCGGAGACCCAGTACTTC.

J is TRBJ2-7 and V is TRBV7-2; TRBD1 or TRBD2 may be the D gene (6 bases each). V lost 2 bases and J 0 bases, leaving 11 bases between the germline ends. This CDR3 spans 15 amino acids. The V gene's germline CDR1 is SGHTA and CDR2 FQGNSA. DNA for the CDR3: TGTGCCAGCAGCTTATCGGGGGCAATCTCCTACGAGCAGTACTTC. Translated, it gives CASSLSGAISYEQYF.

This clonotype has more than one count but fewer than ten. CDR3 nucleotides: TGCGCCAGCAGTCAATCGCCACATAGCTCCTACGAGCAGTACGTC. This gives the protein CASSQSPHSSYEQYV. The chain employs TRBV23-1 and TRBJ2-7; D is undetermined. TRBV23-1 is an ORF for which the function is uncertain. The CDR3 is made up of 15 amino acids. The germline V and J ends were trimmed by 0 bases and 0 bases, with 9 bases remaining between them.

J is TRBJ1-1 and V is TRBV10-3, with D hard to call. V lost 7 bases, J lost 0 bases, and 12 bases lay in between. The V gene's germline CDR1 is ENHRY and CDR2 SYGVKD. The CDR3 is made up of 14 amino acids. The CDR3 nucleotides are TGTGCCATCAATAGCGCTGGGATGAACACTGAAGCTTTCTTT. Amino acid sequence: CAINSAGMNTEAFF.

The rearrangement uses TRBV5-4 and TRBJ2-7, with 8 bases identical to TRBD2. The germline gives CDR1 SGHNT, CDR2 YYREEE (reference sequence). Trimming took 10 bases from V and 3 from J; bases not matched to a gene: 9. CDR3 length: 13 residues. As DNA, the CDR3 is TGTGCCGTGGCGGCGGGGGGTGACTACGAGCAGTACTTC. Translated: CAVAAGGDYEQYF.

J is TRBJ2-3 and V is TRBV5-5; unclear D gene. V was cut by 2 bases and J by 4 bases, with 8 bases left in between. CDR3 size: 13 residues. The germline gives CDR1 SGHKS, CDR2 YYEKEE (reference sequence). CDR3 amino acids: CASSLSMADTQYF. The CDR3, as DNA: TGTGCCAGCAGCTTAAGTATGGCAGATACGCAGTATTTT.

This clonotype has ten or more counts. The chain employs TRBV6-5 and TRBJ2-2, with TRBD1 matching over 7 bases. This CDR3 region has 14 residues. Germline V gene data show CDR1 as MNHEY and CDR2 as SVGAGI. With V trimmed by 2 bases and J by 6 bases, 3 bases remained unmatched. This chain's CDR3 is CASSYPDRAGELFF. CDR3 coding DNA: TGTGCCAGCAGTTACCCCGACAGGGCCGGGGAGCTGTTTTTT.

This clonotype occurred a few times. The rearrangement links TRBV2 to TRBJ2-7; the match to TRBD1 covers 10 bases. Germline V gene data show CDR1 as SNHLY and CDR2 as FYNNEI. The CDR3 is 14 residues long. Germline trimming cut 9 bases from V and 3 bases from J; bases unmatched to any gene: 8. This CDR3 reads CASVPGTGDYEQYF. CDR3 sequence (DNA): TGTGCCAGTGTGCCCGGGACAGGGGACTACGAGCAGTACTTC.

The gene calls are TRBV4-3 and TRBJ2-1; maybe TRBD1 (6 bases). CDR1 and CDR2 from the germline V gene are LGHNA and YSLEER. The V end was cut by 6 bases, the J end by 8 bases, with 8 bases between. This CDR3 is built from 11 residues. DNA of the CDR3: TGCGCCAGCAGACAGGGAGATGAGCAGTTCTTC. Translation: CASRQGDEQFF.

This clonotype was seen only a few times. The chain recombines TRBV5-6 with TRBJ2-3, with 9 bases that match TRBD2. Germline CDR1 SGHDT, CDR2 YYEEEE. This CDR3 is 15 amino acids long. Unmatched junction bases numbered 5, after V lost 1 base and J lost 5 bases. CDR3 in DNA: TGTGCCAGCAGCTTGCCGGGACTAGCAGAAGATACGCAGTATTTT. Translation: CASSLPGLAEDTQYF.

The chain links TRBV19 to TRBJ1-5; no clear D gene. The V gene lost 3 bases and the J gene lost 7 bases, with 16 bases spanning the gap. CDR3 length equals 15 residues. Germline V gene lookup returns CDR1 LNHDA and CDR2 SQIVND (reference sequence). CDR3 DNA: TGTGCCAGTAGTATTGTCCCCCTTTTATTGCAGCCCCAGCATTTT. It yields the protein CASSIVPLLLQPQHF.

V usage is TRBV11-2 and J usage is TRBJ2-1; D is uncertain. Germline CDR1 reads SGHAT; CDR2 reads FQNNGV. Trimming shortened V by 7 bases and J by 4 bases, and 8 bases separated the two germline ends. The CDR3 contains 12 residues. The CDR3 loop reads CASNQQYNEQFF. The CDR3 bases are TGTGCCAGCAACCAGCAGTACAATGAGCAGTTCTTC.

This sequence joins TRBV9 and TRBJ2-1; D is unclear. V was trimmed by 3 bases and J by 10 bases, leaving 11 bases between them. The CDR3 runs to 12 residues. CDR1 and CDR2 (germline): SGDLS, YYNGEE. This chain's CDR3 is CASSAASGEQFF. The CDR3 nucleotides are TGTGCCAGCAGCGCCGCTTCCGGGGAGCAGTTCTTC.

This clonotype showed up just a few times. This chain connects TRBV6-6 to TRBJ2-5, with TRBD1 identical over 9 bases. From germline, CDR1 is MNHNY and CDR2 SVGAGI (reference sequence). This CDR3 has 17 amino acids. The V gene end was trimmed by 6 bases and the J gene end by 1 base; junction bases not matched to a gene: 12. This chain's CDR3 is CASRNRDRADIQETQYF. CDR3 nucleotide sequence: TGTGCCAGCAGAAACCGGGACAGGGCGGATATCCAAGAGACCCAGTACTTC.

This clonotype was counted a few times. The CDR3 is CASSPLAGTSKQFF. The DNA of the CDR3 is TGTGCCAGCAGCCCTCTCGCCGGGACTAGCAAGCAGTTCTTC. This sequence joins TRBV7-2 and TRBJ2-1; 9 nucleotides line up with TRBD2. The CDR3 runs 14 residues. J was trimmed by 11 bases and V by 5 bases; bases with no gene match: 10. Germline assignment: CDR1 SGHTA and CDR2 FQGNSA. Filled out from reference TRBV7-2 and TRBJ2-1, the complete variable domain reads GAGVSQSPSNKVTEKGKDVELRCDPISGHTALYWYRQSLGQGLEFLIYFQGNSAPDKSGLPSDRFSAERTGGSVSTLTIQRTQQEDSAVYLCASSPLAGTSKQFFGPGTRLTVL.

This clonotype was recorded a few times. DNA for the CDR3: TGTGCCATCAGTCGTCGTGGGGTGCACTCCTACGAGCAGTACTTC. It is translated as CAISRRGVHSYEQYF. This chain links TRBV10-3 with TRBJ2-7; D unresolved. The CDR3 is 15 residues long. The V end lost 5 bases, the J end lost 0 bases, and 14 bases lay between the germline ends. The V gene's germline CDR1 is ENHRY and CDR2 SYGVKD.

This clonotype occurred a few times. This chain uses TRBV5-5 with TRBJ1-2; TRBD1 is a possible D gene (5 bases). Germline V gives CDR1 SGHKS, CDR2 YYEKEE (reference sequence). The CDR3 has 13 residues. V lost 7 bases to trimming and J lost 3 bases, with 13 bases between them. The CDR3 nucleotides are TGTGCCAGCTTCCGGGGCAGGGACTATGGCTACACCTTC. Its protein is CASFRGRDYGYTF.

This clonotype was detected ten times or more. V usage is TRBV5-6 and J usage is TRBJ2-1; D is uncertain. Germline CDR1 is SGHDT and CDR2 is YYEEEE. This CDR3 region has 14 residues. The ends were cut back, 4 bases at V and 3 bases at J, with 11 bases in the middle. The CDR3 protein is CASSPSFLYNEQFF. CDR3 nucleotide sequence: TGTGCCAGCAGCCCCTCCTTCCTCTACAATGAGCAGTTCTTC.

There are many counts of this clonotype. This CDR3 is CASRSPGLVPGTQYF. Written as DNA, the CDR3 is TGTGCCAGCAGATCACCGGGACTCGTACCGGGGACCCAGTACTTC. This chain joins TRBV7-9 and TRBJ2-5, with D tentatively TRBD2 (6 bases). Per the germline V gene, CDR1 is SEHNR and CDR2 is FQNEAQ (reference sequence). The CDR3 is 15 amino acids. The V and J ends lost 6 bases and 7 bases respectively, with 21 bases between them.

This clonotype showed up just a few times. The CDR3 loop is CASTSEPGVGPQHF. CDR3 nucleotide sequence: TGTGCCAGCACCTCCGAGCCAGGGGTTGGGCCCCAGCATTTT. This chain joins TRBV6-2 or TRBV6-3 and TRBJ1-5; D may be TRBD1 (6 bases). CDR3 length: 14 amino acids. The germline V gene encodes CDR1 MNHEY and CDR2 SVGEGT. The V end lost 7 bases, the J end lost 9 bases, and 19 bases lay between the germline ends.

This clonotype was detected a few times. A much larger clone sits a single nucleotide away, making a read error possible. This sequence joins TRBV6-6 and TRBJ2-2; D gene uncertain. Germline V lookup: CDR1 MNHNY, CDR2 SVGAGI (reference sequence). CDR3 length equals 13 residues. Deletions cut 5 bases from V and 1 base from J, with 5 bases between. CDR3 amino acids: CASSPGNTGELFF. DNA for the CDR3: TGTGCCAGCAGTCCAGGGAACACCGGGGAGCTGTTTTTT.

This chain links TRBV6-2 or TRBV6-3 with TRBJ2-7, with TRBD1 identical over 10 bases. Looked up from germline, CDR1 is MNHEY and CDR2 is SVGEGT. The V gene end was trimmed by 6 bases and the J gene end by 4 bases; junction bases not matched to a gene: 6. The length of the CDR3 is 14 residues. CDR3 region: CASSGQGVSYEQYV. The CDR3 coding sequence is TGTGCCAGCAGCGGACAGGGGGTATCGTACGAGCAGTACGTC.

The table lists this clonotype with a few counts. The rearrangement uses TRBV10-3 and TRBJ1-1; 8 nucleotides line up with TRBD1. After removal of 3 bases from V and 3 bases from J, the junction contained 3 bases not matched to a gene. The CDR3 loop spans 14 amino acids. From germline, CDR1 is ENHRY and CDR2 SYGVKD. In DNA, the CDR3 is TGTGCCATCAGTGACAGGGGGCTGTACACTGAAGCTTTCTTT. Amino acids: CAISDRGLYTEAFF.